The 2 T cell receptor beta chains given below trace back to one sample, sequenced in a study of blood T cells in healthy people across ages. Sample-barcoded 5' priming and a J-beta primer mix drove a second PCR of about 7 to 12 cycles. In TCRdb, the 5' RACE reads were re-called with MiXCR into one record per CDR3 protein. The sample carries over 750,000 distinct CDR3 sequences, roughly 25% recorded once. Another study also made use of these data, one on T cells of mothers and their children.

Specimen: blood. The source is a boy under 18 in good health.

This clonotype was counted between two and nine times. V and J are TRBV20-1 and TRBJ1-6, with 8 bases matching TRBD1. Germline V gives CDR1 DFQATT, CDR2 SNEGSKA (reference sequence). The CDR3 has 15 residues. Trimming cost V 4 bases and J 6 bases; bases outside gene matches: 8. The CDR3: CSAKGQANANSPLHF. The CDR3 nucleotides read TGCAGTGCTAAGGGACAGGCGAATGCTAATTCACCCCTCCACTTT.

V is TRBV7-9 and J is TRBJ1-4, with D perhaps matching TRBD1 (5 bases). Germline V gene data show CDR1 as SEHNR and CDR2 as FQNEAQ (reference sequence). The V gene lost 4 bases and the J gene lost 4 bases, with 10 bases spanning the gap. The CDR3 contains 14 residues. The CDR3 DNA follows: TGTGCCAGCAGCTCGACAGCATATAATGAAAAACTGTTTTTT. It yields the protein CASSSTAYNEKLFF. Full variable domain (remainder filled in from reference TRBV7-9 and TRBJ1-4): DTGVSQNPRHKITKRGQNVTFRCDPISEHNRLYWYRQTLGQGPEFLTYFQNEAQLEKSRLLSDRFSAERPKGSFSTLEIQRTEQGDSAMYLCASSSTAYNEKLFFGSGTQLSVL.